This T cell receptor (beta chain) was sequenced for a study of read filtering for tumor transcriptome and immune sequencing. Study-level results: Compared with RNA-seq, IR-seq gave much higher clonotype depth and reliability.

This library used approximately 0.4 ug RNA and molecular barcoded adaptors spanning alpha/delta and beta/gamma chains. TCRdb ran MiXCR on the reads and lists one entry per CDR3 protein. Found here are some 62,000 distinct CDR3 sequences, around 14% of them singletons; the top ten hold 45%. In germline, CDR1 is DFQATT, CDR2 SNEGSKA (reference sequence). Trimming took 1 base from V and 2 from J, leaving 6 bases between them. The CDR3 is made up of 13 amino acids. This clonotype has ten or more counts. Its cognate antigen is unknown. Every patient had bone marrow sampled while the disease was active. Sequencing was carried out using a population of CD138-negative cells sorted from bone marrow. This TCR came from a donor over 35 with multiple myeloma. The chain is built from TRBV20-1 and TRBJ1-3, with D hard to call. DNA of the CDR3: TGCAGTGCTAGAGTGGAGGCTGGAAACACCATATATTTT. Residues: CSARVEAGNTIYF.